Shown below are 15 T cell receptor beta chains from a single sample sequenced in a study of blood T cell repertoires in COVID-19. The data were produced by immunoSEQ multiplex PCR, yet TCRdb's version contains in-frame clones alone and is incomplete. The sample holds about 110,000 clones, approximately 88% seen once. The sample consisted of peripheral blood. These receptors were taken from a man between 45 and 60 years old with active or convalescent COVID-19.

The genes are TRBV7-2 and TRBJ2-1; 9 bases are shared with TRBD1. V trimming: 4 bases; J trimming: 0 bases; junction bases outside the gene matches: 1. CDR1 is SGHTA and CDR2 is FQGNSA in the germline V gene. CDR3 size: 15 residues. The DNA for the CDR3 is TGTGCCAGCAGCTCGGACAGGGGCTCCTACAATGAGCAGTTCTTC. Its translation is CASSSDRGSYNEQFF.

In DNA form, the CDR3 reads TGTGCCAGCAGCTTAGCATTCCGGGACAGGGACTCTAACTATGGCTACACCTTC. It translates to CASSLAFRDRDSNYGYTF. The chain recombines TRBV7-8 with TRBJ1-2, with 9 bases that match TRBD1. Trimming cost V 0 bases and J 0 bases; bases outside gene matches: 8. In germline, CDR1 is SGHVS, CDR2 FQNEAQ. The CDR3 spans 18 residues.

The chain joins TRBV24-1 to TRBJ2-2, with TRBD1 matching over 8 bases. V lost 3 bases to trimming and J lost 3 bases; unmatched junction nucleotides: 5. CDR3 length: 16 amino acids. Germline V gene sequence: CDR1 KGHDR, CDR2 SFDVKD. The CDR3 DNA reads as TGTGCCACCAGTGATCCCGGACAGGGCTACACCGGGGAGCTGTTTTTT. Translated: CATSDPGQGYTGELFF.

The V and J genes are TRBV6-6 and TRBJ2-5; weak D call: TRBD1 (6 bases). CDR1 is MNHNY, CDR2 SVGAGI, per germline (reference sequence). The ends were cut back, 8 bases at V and 3 bases at J, with 19 bases in the middle. This CDR3 spans 15 amino acids. CDR3 sequence: CASWIQGGGKETQYF. The CDR3 DNA follows: TGTGCCAGCTGGATACAGGGTGGGGGCAAAGAGACCCAGTACTTC.

J is TRBJ1-2 and V is TRBV6-9; TRBD1 is a possible D gene (5 bases). The germline CDR1 and CDR2 sequences are MNHGY and SVAAGI. The CDR3 runs to 14 residues. V lost 0 bases, J lost 3 bases, and 8 bases lay in between. The CDR3 sequence is CASSYSPGDYGYTF. CDR3 nucleotides: TGTGCCAGCAGTTATTCTCCGGGGGACTATGGCTACACCTTC.

The rearrangement uses TRBV5-4 and TRBJ2-5, with 11 bases fitting TRBD1. The germline V gene has CDR1 SGHNT and CDR2 YYREEE (reference sequence). CDR3 length equals 15 residues. J was trimmed by 4 bases and V by 4 bases; bases with no gene match: 6. CDR3 in DNA: TGTGCCAGCAGCCGGGACAGGGGGATGGGAGAGACCCAGTACTTC. This codes for CASSRDRGMGETQYF.

This clone came up a few times. The CDR3 sequence: CASSPPGRGLNEQFF. The CDR3 coding sequence is TGTGCCAGTAGTCCCCCCGGGCGGGGACTCAATGAGCAGTTCTTC. The chain has TRBV19 and TRBJ2-1; tentatively, D is TRBD2 (6 bases). CDR1 and CDR2 (germline): LNHDA, SQIVND (reference sequence). V was clipped by 5 bases and J by 6 bases, with 17 bases between them. The CDR3 has 15 residues.

Only one count was recorded for this clone. The rearrangement links TRBV25-1 to TRBJ2-2; TRBD1 might be the D (5 bases). CDR1 and CDR2 (germline): MGHDK, SYGVNS. V dropped 4 bases and J dropped 5 bases, with 11 bases sitting between them. The CDR3 is 14 amino acids. The CDR3 DNA follows: TGTGCCAGCAGTGTCCCGACAGCAACCGGGGAGCTGTTTTTT. Its protein is CASSVPTATGELFF.

V gene TRBV6-5 combines with J gene TRBJ1-6; D gene uncertain. The length of the CDR3 is 13 residues. V dropped 6 bases and J dropped 4 bases, with 7 bases sitting between them. Germline V gene sequence: CDR1 MNHEY, CDR2 SVGAGI. The chain's CDR3 is CASRTSYNSPLHF. CDR3 nucleotide sequence: TGTGCCAGCAGGACATCGTATAATTCACCCCTCCACTTT.

The rearrangement joins TRBV4-1 to TRBJ2-1, with 11 bases aligning to TRBD1. CDR3 length equals 19 residues. Trimming took 3 bases from V and 7 from J; bases not matched to a gene: 17. Germline CDR1 is MGHRA and CDR2 is YSYEKL. The CDR3 DNA sequence: TGCGCCAGCAGCCATCTCCTTGGGTGGGGGACAGGGGGTTTAAATGAGCAGTTCTTC. It is translated as CASSHLLGWGTGGLNEQFF.

This chain links TRBV5-1 with TRBJ1-5, with 7 bases identical to TRBD1. The germline V gene encodes CDR1 SGHRS and CDR2 YFSETQ. After removal of 2 bases from V and 4 bases from J, the junction contained 6 bases not matched to a gene. The CDR3 loop spans 15 amino acids. CDR3 nucleotides: TGCGCCAGCAGCTTAAACGCAGGGGGAAATCAGCCCCAGCATTTT. Protein sequence: CASSLNAGGNQPQHF.

This clone was found once. J is TRBJ1-4 and V is TRBV15, with 7 bases identical to TRBD1. The CDR3 is 15 amino acids. CDR1 and CDR2 (germline): LNHNV, YYDKDF (reference sequence). V gave up 5 bases and J gave up 8 bases; unmatched junction bases: 11. The CDR3, as DNA: TGTGCCACCAGCCCCATCAGGGGGACCGGAGAAAAACTGTTTTTT. Translated: CATSPIRGTGEKLFF. Drawing the rest from reference TRBV15 and TRBJ1-4, the complete variable domain is DAMVIQNPRYQVTQFGKPVTLSCSQTLNHNVMYWYQQKSSQAPKLLFHYYDKDFNNEADTPDNFQSRRPNTSFCFLDIRSPGLGDTAMYLCATSPIRGTGEKLFFGSGTQLSVL.

This chain links TRBV6-5 with TRBJ1-6, with D perhaps TRBD1 (5 bases). CDR1 and CDR2 (germline): MNHEY, SVGAGI. The CDR3 length is 15 residues. The V end was cut by 6 bases, the J end by 1 base, with 10 bases between. The CDR3 bases are TGTGCCAGCAGCCCCGGGGGATCCTATAATTCACCCCTCCACTTT. This gives the protein CASSPGGSYNSPLHF.

The chain joins TRBV6-6 to TRBJ2-2; D is undetermined. The germline V and J ends were trimmed by 2 bases and 9 bases, with 19 bases remaining between them. This CDR3 has 16 amino acids. Germline loops: CDR1 MNHNY, CDR2 SVGAGI (reference sequence). The CDR3 reads CASSYAGSRNFWELFF. In DNA, the CDR3 is TGTGCCAGCAGTTACGCAGGAAGCCGTAATTTCTGGGAGCTGTTTTTT.

The chain employs TRBV4-2 and TRBJ1-6; D is ambiguous. V lost 0 bases and J 0 bases, leaving 12 bases between the germline ends. The CDR3 sequence is 18 residues long. Looked up from germline, CDR1 is LGHNA and CDR2 is YNFKEQ. The CDR3 region has the DNA TGTGCCAGCAGCCAAGATCTAGGAACAAGCTCCTATAATTCACCCCTCCACTTT. Its protein product is CASSQDLGTSSYNSPLHF.